This T cell receptor beta chain was sequenced during a study of technical replicates of blood from a few donors (dated by TCRdb to the late 2010s). The method was the immunoSEQ multiplex PCR assay. TCRdb took over this immuneACCESS table, retaining in-frame rearrangements with V and J assigned. Such tables are incomplete; in checked studies, under half of the missing clones stem from an unresolved V gene, and the remainder is unexplained. For this sample there are 95,000 to 100,000 clones; about 94% appear just once. The ten biggest clones cover over 0.2% of the sample. This clone turned up a few times. What this receptor recognizes is not known. It has no much larger one-base neighbor in the sample; base qualities were not kept. The germline V gene yields MNHNS for CDR1 and SASEGT for CDR2. The junction shows trimming of 8 bases on V and 2 bases on J, plus 12 bases between the germline ends. The CDR3, cysteine through phenylalanine, is 13 amino acids long. Of the read, only the CDR3 DNA is kept; its 39 bases are in frame from base 1.

This clonotype was sampled from a human donor in good health. This receptor chain uses TRBV6-1 and TRBJ1-1; the D segment could be TRBD1, given 6 matching bases. The sample was T cells isolated from PBMCs. The sequenced DNA: TGTGCCAGCGTAGGACAGACCAACACTGAAGCTTTCTTT. Translated, this is CASVGQTNTEAFF.